The 21 T cell receptor beta chains given below trace back to one sample, sequenced in a study of shared clonotypes between healthy human individuals. Libraries were prepared by immunoSEQ multiplex PCR; TCRdb keeps only in-frame clonotypes and omits some of them. The table lists about 470,000 clones, roughly 83% of them singletons, with around 13% in the top ten. Sequencing was performed on PBMCs. These receptor sequences come from a woman between 35 and 50 years old in good health. Some clones in this sample may be carry-over from other donors' samples.

This clone has just one count. CDR3 region: CASSPLGTGVGTEAFF. CDR3 sequence (DNA): TGTGCCAGCTCACCACTGGGGACAGGGGTTGGCACTGAAGCTTTCTTT. V usage is TRBV18 and J usage is TRBJ1-1, with 10 bases lining up with TRBD1. CDR3 length: 16 amino acids. Germline V gene sequence: CDR1 KGHSH, CDR2 LQKENI. Trimming removed 1 base from V and 4 bases from J; junction bases left unmatched: 6. Full variable domain (missing parts from reference TRBV18 and TRBJ1-1): NAGVMQNPRHLVRRRGQEARLRCSPMKGHSHVYWYRQLPEEGLKFMVYLQKENIIDESGMPKERFSAEFPKEGPSILRIQQVVRGDSAAYFCASSPLGTGVGTEAFFGQGTRLTVV.

The V and J genes are TRBV4-3 and TRBJ1-5; D not resolved. Germline values: CDR1 LGHNA, CDR2 YSLEER. CDR3 size: 14 residues. V was clipped by 1 base and J by 6 bases, with 10 bases between them. The DNA of the CDR3 is TGCGCCAGCAGCCAAGGGGGAGCTAGTCAGCCCCAGCATTTT. Its translation is CASSQGGASQPQHF.

This clone has just a few counts. The chain employs TRBV14 and TRBJ1-4, with D possibly being TRBD1 (5 bases). The V gene lost 4 bases and the J gene lost 0 bases, with 6 bases spanning the gap. The CDR3 has 14 residues. CDR1 is SGHDN, CDR2 FVKESK, per germline. DNA of the CDR3: TGTGCCAGCAGCCTACAGGCAACTAATGAAAAACTGTTTTTT. This gives the protein CASSLQATNEKLFF.

CDR3 sequence: CSVDTGLAGTDTQYF. The CDR3 DNA reads TGCAGCGTGGATACGGGACTAGCTGGCACAGATACGCAGTATTTT. This chain uses TRBV29-1 with TRBJ2-3, with 9 positions matching TRBD2. V lost 6 bases, J lost 1 base, and 8 bases stayed unmatched. Germline V gene sequence: CDR1 SQVTM, CDR2 ANQGSEA. There are 15 residues in the CDR3.

This clone was counted between two and nine times. The sample carries other DNA sequences with the same CDR3. The V call is TRBV7-2, the J call TRBJ2-7; 8 bases agree with TRBD2. CDR1 SGHTA and CDR2 FQGNSA come from the germline V gene. The CDR3 contains 14 residues. V was pared by 5 bases and J by 1 base, with 4 bases of the junction left unmatched. The CDR3 DNA is TGTGCCAGCAGCCTAATAGCGGGGTCCTACGAGCAGTACTTC. It codes for CASSLIAGSYEQYF. Full variable domain (remainder filled in from reference TRBV7-2 and TRBJ2-7): GAGVSQSPSNKVTEKGKDVELRCDPISGHTALYWYRQSLGQGLEFLIYFQGNSAPDKSGLPSDRFSAERTGGSVSTLTIQRTQQEDSAVYLCASSLIAGSYEQYFGPGTRLTVT.

This clone turned up a few times. The junction and the germline gene differ at one end; a read error may be behind it. This sequence joins TRBV7-2 and TRBJ2-5; a possible D gene is TRBD2 (5 bases). There are 13 residues in the CDR3. Germline V gene data show CDR1 as SGHTA and CDR2 as FQGNSA. CDR3 coding DNA: TGTGCCAGCACCTTAGGCGGGCAAGAGACCCAGTACTTC. Translation: CASTLGGQETQYF.

This clone was detected only once. The chain employs TRBV28 and TRBJ2-3; no firm D call. Germline lookup yields CDR1 MDHEN and CDR2 SYDVKM. V was cut by 5 bases and J by 2 bases, with 8 bases left in between. The CDR3 consists of 13 residues. CDR3 nucleotide sequence: TGTGCCAGCAGTCGGACGTACACAGATACGCAGTATTTT. Translation gives CASSRTYTDTQYF.

The chain carries TRBV11-2 and TRBJ1-5, with 7 bases aligning to TRBD1. Germline trimming cut 8 bases from V and 2 bases from J; bases unmatched to any gene: 3. The CDR3 consists of 13 residues. The germline CDR1 and CDR2 sequences are SGHAT and FQNNGV. The CDR3 sequence: CASDRVGNQPQHF. The CDR3 nucleotides read TGTGCCAGCGACAGGGTGGGCAATCAGCCCCAGCATTTT.

In this sample, this clone turned up a few times. This rearrangement joins TRBV4-2 to TRBJ1-4, with D tentatively TRBD1 (5 bases). Germline V lookup: CDR1 LGHNA, CDR2 YNFKEQ. V lost 0 bases and J lost 2, with 16 bases in between. The CDR3 covers 18 residues. CDR3: CASSQEGPSGGTNEKLFF. For the CDR3, the DNA is TGTGCCAGCAGCCAAGAGGGACCCAGCGGTGGGACTAATGAAAAACTGTTTTTT.

V and J are TRBV28 and TRBJ2-1; the D gene is possibly TRBD1 (5 bases). CDR3 length: 13 residues. CDR1 and CDR2 from the germline V gene are MDHEN and SYDVKM. Trimming pared 7 bases from V and 4 bases from J, leaving 11 bases between. CDR3 protein: CASNLRQYNEQFF. The CDR3 DNA is TGTGCCAGCAACTTAAGACAGTACAATGAGCAGTTCTTC.

This chain links TRBV7-6 with TRBJ2-1, with TRBD2 matching 14 bases. V was clipped by 2 bases and J by 6 bases; unmatched bases: 12. Germline V CDR1 and CDR2: SGHVS, FNYEAQ. The CDR3 totals 19 residues. CDR3 amino acids: CASSLFVGSTSGRGNEQFF. CDR3 bases: TGTGCCAGCAGCTTATTTGTTGGTTCGACTAGCGGGAGGGGCAATGAGCAGTTCTTC.

The chain employs TRBV6-5 and TRBJ1-1; D may be TRBD1 (5 bases). CDR1 MNHEY and CDR2 SVGAGI come from the germline V gene. V dropped 4 bases and J dropped 4 bases, with 13 bases sitting between them. CDR3 length: 14 residues. The CDR3, as DNA: TGTGCCAGCAGTTTCTGGGGGGGGAGCACTGAAGCTTTCTTT. As protein: CASSFWGGSTEAFF.

The rearrangement uses TRBV28 and TRBJ2-3, with 13 positions matching TRBD2. V lost 4 bases to trimming and J lost 2 bases; unmatched junction nucleotides: 6. The CDR3 spans 17 residues. Germline lookup yields CDR1 MDHEN and CDR2 SYDVKM. In DNA form, the CDR3 reads TGTGCCAGCAGTTCCCCCACTAGCGGGAGGGCCACAGATACGCAGTATTTT. This translates into CASSSPTSGRATDTQYF.

The J gene is TRBJ2-5, the V gene TRBV5-1, with D tentatively TRBD1 (9 bases). CDR1 and CDR2 (germline): SGHRS, YFSETQ. The CDR3 spans 20 residues. V was pared by 5 bases and J by 5 bases, with 34 bases between. CDR3 DNA: TGCGCCAGCAGACTGGGACAGGGATACGATCCAGCGGGAGTCTTTGAGACCCAGTACTTC. Amino acid sequence: CASRLGQGYDPAGVFETQYF.

The chain recombines TRBV18 with TRBJ2-3; the D is unclear. Germline CDR1 KGHSH, CDR2 LQKENI. The CDR3 contains 16 residues. V was cut by 0 bases and J by 0 bases, with 10 bases left in between. The DNA of the CDR3 is TGTGCCAGCTCACCACCGAAAGACGTAAGCACAGATACGCAGTATTTT. It encodes CASSPPKDVSTDTQYF.

V and J are TRBV5-1 and TRBJ2-7; 8 bases are shared with TRBD2. The V gene end was trimmed by 4 bases and the J gene end by 0 bases; junction bases not matched to a gene: 3. This CDR3 is 14 amino acids long. Germline V CDR1 and CDR2: SGHRS, YFSETQ. The CDR3 nucleotides are TGCGCCAGCAGCATTACTAGCGGCTCCTACGAGCAGTACTTC. It codes for CASSITSGSYEQYF.

In regard to this clone: A far larger clone differs by one base, so this is likely a read error. This specimen includes other DNA sequences encoding the same CDR3. The chain is built from TRBV11-1 and TRBJ2-1, with D unclear. The CDR3 is made up of 15 amino acids. Germline CDR1 and CDR2: SGHAT and FQDESV (reference sequence). The CDR3 coding sequence is TGTGCCAGCAGCTTAGTTCCAGAGGCCTACAACGAGCAGTTCTTC. It yields the protein CASSLVPEAYNEQFF.

V is TRBV10-3 and J is TRBJ1-1, with D perhaps matching TRBD1 (5 bases). This CDR3 has 12 residues. V lost 3 bases and J 6 bases, leaving 8 bases between the germline ends. Germline CDR1 is ENHRY and CDR2 is SYGVKD. CDR3 residues: CAISDRAPEAFF. CDR3 nucleotides: TGTGCCATCAGTGACAGGGCTCCTGAAGCTTTCTTT.

V and J are TRBV10-3 and TRBJ1-4, with 9 nucleotides matching TRBD1. The junction had 13 bases not matched to a gene; V was cut back by 10 bases and J by 1 base. CDR3 length: 17 amino acids. Germline CDR1 is ENHRY and CDR2 is SYGVKD. This chain's CDR3 is CATAPGTGRETNEKLFF. Here the CDR3 DNA reads TGTGCCACCGCCCCCGGGACAGGGAGGGAAACTAATGAAAAACTGTTTTTT.

V usage is TRBV29-1 and J usage is TRBJ2-1; TRBD2 agrees at 13 bases. V gave up 6 bases and J gave up 8 bases; unmatched junction bases: 4. This CDR3 is 13 amino acids long. The V gene's germline CDR1 is SQVTM and CDR2 ANQGSEA. The CDR3 is CSVTSGRFDEQFF. The CDR3, as DNA: TGCAGCGTGACTAGCGGGAGGTTCGATGAGCAGTTCTTC.

The genes are TRBV6-6 and TRBJ2-1; possible D gene TRBD2, 5 bases. Germline V gives CDR1 MNHNY, CDR2 SVGAGI (reference sequence). This CDR3 region has 14 residues. The ends were cut back, 7 bases at V and 0 bases at J, with 10 bases in the middle. CDR3 in DNA: TGTGCCAGCAATCAGCGGAGCTCCTACAATGAGCAGTTCTTC. Protein sequence: CASNQRSSYNEQFF.